This TCR beta chain was sequenced for a study of blood T cell repertoires in COVID-19. The repertoire was sequenced with immunoSEQ multiplex PCR; TCRdb's copy has only in-frame clones and lacks some. The sample gives 95,000 to 130,000 clones, approximately 84% of which show up once; less than 8% is in the top ten. V lost 4 bases and J lost 6; bases outside the gene matches: 5. The germline gives CDR1 LGHDT, CDR2 YNNKEL (reference sequence). CDR3 length: 15 residues. This TCR was recovered from a man between 65 and 80 years old with active or convalescent COVID-19. The sample was peripheral blood. This rearrangement joins TRBV3-1 (or the pseudogene TRBV3-2) to TRBJ2-2, with TRBD1 matching 10 bases. In nucleotides, the CDR3 is TGTGCCAGCAGCCGAATAGGGACAGGGGCCGGGGAGCTGTTTTTT. It is translated as CASSRIGTGAGELFF.